This T cell receptor (beta chain) comes out of a study of shared clonotypes between healthy human individuals. As regards this clone: Its matching antigen is unknown.

Germline V gives CDR1 SGHNT, CDR2 YYREEE (reference sequence). CDR3 size: 13 residues. The junction had 4 bases not matched to a gene; V was cut back by 5 bases and J by 3 bases. Study-wide points: Depth was large, yet rarefaction showed that sorted-subset sequencing was incomplete.

This was a deep-level run. The genomic DNA of each subset was split evenly across several immunoSEQ plates. TCRdb's copy holds only in-frame clones and misses some; the assay was immunoSEQ multiplex PCR. The data contain some 1.5 million clones, about 96% of them singletons. The sequence was obtained from a man aged 30 to 45 in good health. V and J are TRBV5-4 and TRBJ2-7; 8 nucleotides agree with TRBD1. Sequencing used naive CD4+ T cells sorted from blood. Sample subset: CD45RA+ positively selected. The CDR3 DNA is TGTGCCAGCAGACCCGGACAGGGCTACGAGCAGTACTTC. This codes for CASRPGQGYEQYF.